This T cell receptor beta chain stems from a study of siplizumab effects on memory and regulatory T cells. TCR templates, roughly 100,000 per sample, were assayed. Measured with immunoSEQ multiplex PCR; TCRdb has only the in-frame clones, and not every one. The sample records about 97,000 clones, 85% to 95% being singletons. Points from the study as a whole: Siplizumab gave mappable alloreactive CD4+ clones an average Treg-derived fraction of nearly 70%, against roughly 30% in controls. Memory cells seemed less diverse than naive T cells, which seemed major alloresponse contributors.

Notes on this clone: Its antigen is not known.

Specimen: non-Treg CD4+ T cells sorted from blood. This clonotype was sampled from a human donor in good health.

CDR3 sequence: CASSPPLGQGAGELFF. The CDR3 nucleotides are TGTGCCAGCAGCCCACCCCTCGGACAGGGTGCCGGGGAGCTGTTTTTT. The chain has TRBV7-9 and TRBJ2-2; 8 nucleotides agree with TRBD1. Losses at the gene ends were 5 bases for V and 6 bases for J; bases not matched to a gene: 11. This CDR3 region has 16 residues. Germline loops: CDR1 SEHNR, CDR2 FQNEAQ (reference sequence).